This TCR beta chain appears in the sequencing data of a study of response to subunit inactivated influenza vaccine. TCRdb re-analysed the RT-PCR reads in MiXCR, keeping a single row per CDR3 protein. The data show about 580,000 distinct CDR3 sequences, 11% to 15% seen once. Only a few counts were recorded for this clonotype. V dropped 5 bases and J dropped 1; count of bases not matched to a gene: 9. The CDR3 is 16 amino acids. Per germline, CDR1 MNHEY and CDR2 SMNVEV (reference sequence). The V call is TRBV27, the J call TRBJ2-5; 8 bases agree with TRBD2. Material: PBMCs from blood, obtained roughly 13 days after vaccination. The clonotype comes from a man aged 50 or older who received an inactivated influenza vaccine. CDR3 region: CASSVLGSGGQETQYF. CDR3 nucleotides: TGTGCCAGCAGTGTCTTGGGGAGCGGGGGCCAAGAGACCCAGTACTTC.